One sample yielded the 6 T cell receptor beta chains listed below, sequenced in a study of human T cells and chemical hapten exposure. Time point noted: pre-sensitization, week 0. Treatment denoted: therapeutic diphenylcyclopropenone sensitization with weekly scalp DPC. One entry per CDR3 protein results from TCRdb running MiXCR on the RACE reads. The data hold under 300,000 distinct CDR3 sequences, with roughly 7.7% observed a single time. Sequencing was performed on whole blood, taken in connection with sensitization to the hapten diphenylcyclopropenone (DPC). The receptors shown here come from a man between 18 and 35 years old with alopecia areata. Some clones in this sample may be carry-over from other donors' samples.

The chain combines TRBV9 with TRBJ2-3; perhaps D is TRBD1 or TRBD2 (7 bases each). The length of the CDR3 is 18 residues. V was pared by 4 bases and J by 0 bases, with 21 bases between. Germline CDR1 is SGDLS and CDR2 is YYNGEE. CDR3 nucleotides: TGTGCCAGCAGCCCCGCGGGGGCGACAGGGCCTAGCACAGATACGCAGTATTTT. Translating gives CASSPAGATGPSTDTQYF.

This clonotype was observed a handful of times. The DNA of the CDR3 is TGTGCCAGCAGTAGGATACAGGGGCCCCTAAGCTCCTACGAGCAGTACTTC. Residues: CASSRIQGPLSSYEQYF. V usage is TRBV28 and J usage is TRBJ2-7; 7 nucleotides agree with TRBD1. The germline V gene encodes CDR1 MDHEN and CDR2 SYDVKM. The CDR3 runs to 17 residues. Trimming removed 5 bases from V and 0 bases from J; junction bases left unmatched: 13. Full variable domain (rest looked up from reference TRBV28 and TRBJ2-7): DVKVTQSSRYLVKRTGEKVFLECVQDMDHENMFWYRQDPGLGLRLIYFSYDVKMKEKGDIPEGYSVSREKKERFSLILESASTNQTSMYLCASSRIQGPLSSYEQYFGPGTRLTVT.

This clonotype appeared a few times. The chain combines TRBV20-1 with TRBJ1-4, with 9 bases matching TRBD1. The CDR3 consists of 15 residues. The V segment lost 0 bases and the J segment 7 bases; nucleotides outside the gene matches: 6. Germline-derived CDR1 and CDR2 are DFQATT and SNEGSKA (reference sequence). The CDR3 region is CSAREPGQGGEKLFF. The CDR3 DNA reads TGCAGTGCTAGAGAACCGGGACAGGGCGGTGAAAAACTGTTTTTT.

The rearrangement joins TRBV5-1 to TRBJ1-5; tentatively, D is TRBD1 (6 bases). V dropped 0 bases and J dropped 6 bases, with 16 bases sitting between them. In germline, CDR1 is SGHRS, CDR2 YFSETQ. This CDR3 is built from 16 residues. DNA of the CDR3: TGCGCCAGCAGCTTGGAAGCGGGGGCGCAGGGTCAGCCCCAGCATTTT. This translates into CASSLEAGAQGQPQHF.

This clonotype has a count of ten or more. The chain joins TRBV29-1 to TRBJ1-1; maybe TRBD1 (5 bases). This CDR3 contains 14 residues. Trimming shortened V by 4 bases and J by 0 bases, and 12 bases separated the two germline ends. Germline V CDR1 and CDR2: SQVTM, ANQGSEA. The CDR3 DNA reads TGCAGCGTTGGGGGCGGTTCAGTGAACACTGAAGCTTTCTTT. Residues: CSVGGGSVNTEAFF. Complete variable domain (other parts from reference TRBV29-1 and TRBJ1-1): SAVISQKPSRDICQRGTSLTIQCQVDSQVTMMFWYRQQPGQSLTLIATANQGSEATYESGFVIDKFPISRPNLTFSTLTVSNMSPEDSSIYLCSVGGGSVNTEAFFGQGTRLTVV.

This clonotype was seen repeatedly, ten times or more. This sequence joins TRBV25-1 and TRBJ2-2; a possible D gene is TRBD2 (6 bases). Germline V gene lookup returns CDR1 MGHDK and CDR2 SYGVNS. CDR3 length equals 17 residues. The ends were cut back, 3 bases at V and 1 base at J, with 15 bases in the middle. The DNA for the CDR3 is TGTGCCAGCAGTGATCTCTGGCGGGGAAAGAACACCGGGGAGCTGTTTTTT. Translation gives CASSDLWRGKNTGELFF.